Presented here are 9 T cell receptor beta chains from one specimen sequenced in a study of T cells after yellow fever vaccination. TCRdb ran MiXCR on the 5' RACE reads and lists one entry per CDR3 protein. The sample holds some 600,000 distinct CDR3 sequences, roughly an eighth seen once. This specimen was PBMCs, taken on the day of the yellow fever booster vaccination. These receptors came from a man aged 25 to 40 who received the YFV17D yellow fever vaccine.

The rearrangement joins TRBV4-1 to TRBJ2-2, with D hard to call. V lost 3 bases and J 0 bases, leaving 23 bases between the germline ends. CDR1 MGHRA and CDR2 YSYEKL come from the germline V gene. The CDR3 runs 20 residues. CDR3: CASSHSFFQVVEANTGELFF. The CDR3, as DNA: TGCGCCAGCAGCCATTCGTTTTTTCAGGTCGTAGAAGCGAACACCGGGGAGCTGTTTTTT.

The sample holds many counts of this clonotype. This chain connects TRBV6-1 to TRBJ2-2; 8 bases are a match to TRBD1. CDR1 is MNHNS and CDR2 is SASEGT in the germline V gene. This CDR3 has 17 amino acids. The V segment lost 6 bases and the J segment 3 bases; nucleotides outside the gene matches: 12. CDR3 protein: CASRNSQGAEDTGELFF. The DNA of the CDR3 is TGTGCCAGCAGAAATTCCCAGGGGGCTGAGGACACCGGGGAGCTGTTTTTT.

The CDR3 DNA sequence: TGTGCCAGCAGTGAATGGGAGGAAATGGATACGCAGTATTTT. This sequence encodes CASSEWEEMDTQYF. The rearrangement links TRBV25-1 to TRBJ2-3, with a possible D match to TRBD2 (6 bases). V lost 1 base, J lost 6 bases, and 11 bases lay in between. The germline CDR1 and CDR2 sequences are MGHDK and SYGVNS. CDR3 length equals 14 residues.

This clonotype was counted a few times. CDR3 sequence reads: CASSYSRVGWTGEQFF. The CDR3 DNA reads as TGTGCCAGCAGTTACTCCCGAGTGGGATGGACGGGTGAGCAGTTCTTC. This sequence joins TRBV6-5 and TRBJ2-1; D is unresolved. Germline CDR1 and CDR2: MNHEY and SVGAGI. Trimming took 0 bases from V and 9 from J, leaving 18 bases between them. The CDR3 has 16 residues.

The V and J genes are TRBV4-3 and TRBJ2-7; TRBD2 might be the D (6 bases). The CDR3 spans 15 residues. Germline V gene data show CDR1 as LGHNA and CDR2 as YSLEER. Trimming removed 1 base from V and 5 bases from J, with 15 bases in between. Written as DNA, the CDR3 is TGCGCCAGCAGCCAAGTAATCGGGAGTATCAACGAGCAGTACTTC. Translation: CASSQVIGSINEQYF.

This clonotype has a handful of counts. V and J are TRBV29-1 and TRBJ2-1; TRBD2 matches at 7 bases. Germline values: CDR1 SQVTM, CDR2 ANQGSEA. With V trimmed by 6 bases and J by 0 bases, 11 bases remained unmatched. The CDR3 loop spans 16 amino acids. The CDR3 DNA follows: TGCAGCGTCCCCCTTCGGGAGGCCTTCTCCTACAATGAGCAGTTCTTC. Its protein product is CSVPLREAFSYNEQFF.

This clonotype has only a few counts. The chain employs TRBV7-9 and TRBJ2-5; D is possibly TRBD2 (5 bases). The CDR3 loop spans 15 amino acids. The germline CDR1 and CDR2 sequences are SEHNR and FQNEAQ (reference sequence). With 8 bases removed from V and 1 base from J, the gap between germline ends came to 17 bases. The CDR3 sequence is CASAETSAGQETQYF. For the CDR3, the DNA is TGTGCCAGCGCCGAGACCTCTGCGGGCCAAGAGACCCAGTACTTC.

This clonotype was recorded a few times. This sequence joins TRBV2 and TRBJ2-1; D may be TRBD1 (5 bases). In germline, CDR1 is SNHLY, CDR2 FYNNEI. The CDR3 contains 14 residues. V shed 1 base and J shed 6 bases, with 10 bases lying between them. CDR3 bases: TGTGCCAGCAGTGAAGGAACAGGCCCCAATGAGCAGTTCTTC. Translated, it gives CASSEGTGPNEQFF.

This clonotype was observed a few times. The rearrangement links TRBV28 to TRBJ2-1; D uncertain. Deletions cut 6 bases from V and 2 bases from J, with 14 bases between. The CDR3 has 15 amino acids. Germline V gives CDR1 MDHEN, CDR2 SYDVKM. CDR3 in amino acids: CASRPGSTPYNEQFF. In DNA form, the CDR3 reads TGTGCCAGCAGACCCGGGTCCACTCCCTACAATGAGCAGTTCTTC.